Listed below are T cell receptor beta chains from one sample, sequenced in a study of T cells after yellow fever vaccination. TCRdb reanalysed the 5' RACE reads using MiXCR and keeps one entry per CDR3 protein. Among hundreds of thousands of distinct CDR3 sequences listed, about 14% were seen once. The specimen was PBMCs, collected on the day of the yellow fever booster vaccination. The origin of the receptors is a man aged 25 to 40 who received the YFV17D yellow fever vaccine. Both conserved end residues are part of each CDR3. A D gene is named only where the DNA matches it firmly. A row's size may be missing; if present it is once, few, many or a size class.

.,.,TRBV12-3/TRBV12-4,TRBJ2-1,TGTGCCAGCACAAAGGGCCGGGAAGATGAGCAGTTCTTC,CASTKGREDEQFF
.,.,TRBV6-5,TRBJ2-5,TGTGCCAGCAGTTACTCTTCGTGGGGTAAAGAGACCCAGTACTTC,CASSYSSWGKETQYF
.,TRBD1,TRBV12-3/TRBV12-4,TRBJ2-2,TGTGCCAGCACTGTGACAGGGGCGAACACCGGGGAGCTGTTTTTT,CASTVTGANTGELFF
.,.,TRBV7-9,TRBJ2-7,TGTGCCAGCAGCTCACTGGAAAGTCTTTGGTACTTC,CASSSLESLWYF
few,.,TRBV5-8,TRBJ1-1,TGTGCCAGCAGCCTGGGGGGAGAGAACACTGAAGCTTTCTTT,CASSLGGENTEAFF
few,TRBD2,TRBV3-1,TRBJ2-1,TGTGCCAGCAGCCAAGACTTCGCTAGCGGGGAGCCTGAGCAGTTCTTC,CASSQDFASGEPEQFF
.,.,TRBV27,TRBJ2-4,TGTGCCAGCAGTTTAGCCGGAGGGCTAAACATTCAGTACTTC,CASSLAGGLNIQYF
.,TRBD2,TRBV4-2,TRBJ2-3,TGTGCCAGCAGCCAAGAAGGACTAGCGGGAGACACAGATACGCAGTATTTT,CASSQEGLAGDTDTQYF
.,TRBD1,TRBV5-1,TRBJ2-3,TGCGCCAGCAGCTTGGCCGGGACAGTAGATACGCAGTATTTT,CASSLAGTVDTQYF
.,.,TRBV7-2,TRBJ1-2,TGTGCCAGCAGCTTAGCTTTGCAAACCTACTATGGCTACACCTTC,CASSLALQTYYGYTF
few,.,TRBV15,TRBJ2-5,TGTGCCACCAGCACTCGGACAGATAAGAGAACCCAGTACTTC,CATSTRTDKRTQYF
.,.,TRBV7-2,TRBJ2-5,TGTGCCAGCAGCTTATCGGGACCGGGAATGACTGAAGAGACCCAGTACTTC,CASSLSGPGMTEETQYF
few,.,TRBV11-2,TRBJ2-7,TGTGCCAGCAGCTTAGATGAATTCGTCTACGAGCAGTACTTC,CASSLDEFVYEQYF
.,TRBD2,TRBV20-1,TRBJ2-1,TGCAGTGCCTACGTATCCGATCAGCGGGAGAGGGACAATGAGCAGTTCTTC,CSAYVSDQRERDNEQFF
few,.,TRBV10-3,TRBJ2-1,TGTGCCATCAGTGCTCGGGAGTATGGGTACAATGAGCAGTTCTTC,CAISAREYGYNEQFF
few,TRBD2,TRBV20-1,TRBJ2-3,TGCAGTGCTGAACCCTTTTCTAGCGGGACTGTAGATACGCAGTATTTT,CSAEPFSSGTVDTQYF
few,TRBD1,TRBV27,TRBJ2-1,TGTGCCAGCATCCAATACGGGACAGGGGGAGGATGGAATGAGCAGTTCTTC,CASIQYGTGGGWNEQFF
many,.,TRBV6-1,TRBJ2-4,TGTGCCAGCAGTACCACTAGAGCCAAAAACATTCAGTACTTC,CASSTTRAKNIQYF